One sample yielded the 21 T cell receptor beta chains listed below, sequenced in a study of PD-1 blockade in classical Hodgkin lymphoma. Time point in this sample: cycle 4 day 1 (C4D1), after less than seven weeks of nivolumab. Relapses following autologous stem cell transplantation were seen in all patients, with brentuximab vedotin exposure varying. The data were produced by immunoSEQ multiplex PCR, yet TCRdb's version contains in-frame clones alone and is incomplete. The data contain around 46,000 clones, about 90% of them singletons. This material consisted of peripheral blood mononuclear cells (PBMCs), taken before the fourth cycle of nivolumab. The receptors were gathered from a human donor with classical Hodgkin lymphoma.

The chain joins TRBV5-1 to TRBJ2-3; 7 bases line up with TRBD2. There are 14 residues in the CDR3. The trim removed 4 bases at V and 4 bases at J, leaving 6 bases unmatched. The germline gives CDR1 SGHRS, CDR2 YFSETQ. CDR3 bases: TGCGCCAGCAGCGGGGGGAGGGCCTCAGATACGCAGTATTTT. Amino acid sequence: CASSGGRASDTQYF.

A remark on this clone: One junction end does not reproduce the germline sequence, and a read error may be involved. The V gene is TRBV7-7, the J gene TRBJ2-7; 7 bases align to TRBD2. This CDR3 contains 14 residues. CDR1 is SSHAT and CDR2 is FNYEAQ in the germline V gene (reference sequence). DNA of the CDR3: TGTGCTAGCAGCTTAGACGGGAGGTCCTACGAGCAGTACTTC. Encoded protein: CASSLDGRSYEQYF.

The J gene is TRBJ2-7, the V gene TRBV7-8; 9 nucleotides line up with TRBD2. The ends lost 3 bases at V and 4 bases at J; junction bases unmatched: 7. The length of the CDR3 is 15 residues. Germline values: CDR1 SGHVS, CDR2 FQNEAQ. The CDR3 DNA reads TGTGCCAGCAGCTTGCGGGGGGGAGACACTTACGAGCAGTACTTC. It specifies CASSLRGGDTYEQYF.

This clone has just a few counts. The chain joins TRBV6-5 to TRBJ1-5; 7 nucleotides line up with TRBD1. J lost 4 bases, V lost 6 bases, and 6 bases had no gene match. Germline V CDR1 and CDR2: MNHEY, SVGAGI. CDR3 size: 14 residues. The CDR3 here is CASRSTGRNQPQHF. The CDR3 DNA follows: TGTGCCAGCAGATCGACAGGGCGGAATCAGCCCCAGCATTTT.

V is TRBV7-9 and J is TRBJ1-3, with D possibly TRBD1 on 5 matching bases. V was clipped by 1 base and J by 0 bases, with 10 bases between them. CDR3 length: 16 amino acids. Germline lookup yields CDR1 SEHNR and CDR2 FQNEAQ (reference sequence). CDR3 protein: CASSLVHRRSGNTIYF. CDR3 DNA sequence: TGTGCCAGCAGCTTAGTTCACAGGCGCTCTGGAAACACCATATATTTT.

CDR3: CASSFGTGYQPQHF. The CDR3 DNA follows: TGTGCCAGCAGCTTCGGAACAGGGTATCAGCCCCAGCATTTT. The chain is built from TRBV7-9 and TRBJ1-5; D perhaps matches TRBD1 (6 bases). The germline CDR1 and CDR2 sequences are SEHNR and FQNEAQ (reference sequence). This CDR3 region has 14 residues. The ends were cut back, 3 bases at V and 5 bases at J, with 11 bases in the middle.

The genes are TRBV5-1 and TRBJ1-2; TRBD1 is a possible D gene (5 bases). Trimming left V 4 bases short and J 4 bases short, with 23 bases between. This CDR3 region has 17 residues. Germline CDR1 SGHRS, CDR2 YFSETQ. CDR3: CASSPGDQAGGGYGYTF. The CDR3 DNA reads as TGCGCCAGCAGCCCTGGGGACCAAGCCGGTGGGGGCTATGGCTACACCTTC. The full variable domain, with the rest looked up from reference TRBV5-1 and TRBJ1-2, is KAGVTQTPRYLIKTRGQQVTLSCSPISGHRSVSWYQQTPGQGLQFLFEYFSETQRNKGNFPGRFSGRQFSNSRSEMNVSTLELGDSALYLCASSPGDQAGGGYGYTFGSGTRLTVV.

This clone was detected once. CDR3 protein: CASSLDRDQETQYF. CDR3 in DNA: TGTGCCAGCAGCCTGGACAGGGACCAAGAGACCCAGTACTTC. V gene TRBV13 combines with J gene TRBJ2-5; TRBD1 matches at 8 bases. CDR1 is PRHDT, CDR2 FYEKMQ, per germline (reference sequence). J was trimmed by 0 bases and V by 5 bases; bases with no gene match: 2. This CDR3 has 14 amino acids.

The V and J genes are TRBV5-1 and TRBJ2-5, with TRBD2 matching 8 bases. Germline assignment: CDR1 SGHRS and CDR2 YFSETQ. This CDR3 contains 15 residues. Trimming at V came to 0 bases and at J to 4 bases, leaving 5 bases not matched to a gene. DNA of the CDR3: TGCGCCAGCAGCTTGGCCAGCGGGAGTAGAGAGACCCAGTACTTC. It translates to CASSLASGSRETQYF.

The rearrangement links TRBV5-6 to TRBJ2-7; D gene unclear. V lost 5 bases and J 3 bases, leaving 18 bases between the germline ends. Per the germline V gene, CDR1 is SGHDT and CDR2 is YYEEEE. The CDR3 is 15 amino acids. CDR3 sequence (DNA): TGTGCCAGCAGGCCCTGGGCCCAACGAATCTACGAGCAGTACTTC. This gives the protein CASRPWAQRIYEQYF. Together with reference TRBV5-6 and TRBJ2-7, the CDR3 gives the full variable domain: DAGVTQSPTHLIKTRGQQVTLRCSPKSGHDTVSWYQQALGQGPQFIFQYYEEEERQRGNFPDRFSGHQFPNYSSELNVNALLLGDSALYLCASRPWAQRIYEQYFGPGTRLTVT.

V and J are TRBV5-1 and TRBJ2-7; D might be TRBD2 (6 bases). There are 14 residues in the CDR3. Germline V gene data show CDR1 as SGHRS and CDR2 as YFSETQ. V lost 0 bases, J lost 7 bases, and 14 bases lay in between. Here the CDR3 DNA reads TGCGCCAGCAGCTTGGATAGTAGCGGTGAAGAGCAGTACTTC. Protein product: CASSLDSSGEEQYF. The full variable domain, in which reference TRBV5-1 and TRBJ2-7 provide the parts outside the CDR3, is KAGVTQTPRYLIKTRGQQVTLSCSPISGHRSVSWYQQTPGQGLQFLFEYFSETQRNKGNFPGRFSGRQFSNSRSEMNVSTLELGDSALYLCASSLDSSGEEQYFGPGTRLTVT.

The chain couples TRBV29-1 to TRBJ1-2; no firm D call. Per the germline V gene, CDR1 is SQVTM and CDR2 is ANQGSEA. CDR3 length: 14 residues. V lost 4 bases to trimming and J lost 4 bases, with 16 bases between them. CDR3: CSVVEDPLGYGYTF. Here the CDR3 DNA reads TGCAGCGTTGTGGAGGATCCCCTAGGCTATGGCTACACCTTC.

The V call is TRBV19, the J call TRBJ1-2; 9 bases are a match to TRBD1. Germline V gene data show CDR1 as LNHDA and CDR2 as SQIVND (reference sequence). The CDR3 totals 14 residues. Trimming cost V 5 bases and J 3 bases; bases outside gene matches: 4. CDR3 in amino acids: CASSPGTGYYGYTF. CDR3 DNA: TGTGCCAGTAGTCCCGGGACAGGGTACTATGGCTACACCTTC.

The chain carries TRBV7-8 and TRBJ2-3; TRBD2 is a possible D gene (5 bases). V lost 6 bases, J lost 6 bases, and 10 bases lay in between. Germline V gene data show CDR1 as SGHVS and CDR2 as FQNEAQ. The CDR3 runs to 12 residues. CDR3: CASSQPGDTQYF. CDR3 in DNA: TGTGCCAGCAGTCAACCGGGGGATACGCAGTATTTT.

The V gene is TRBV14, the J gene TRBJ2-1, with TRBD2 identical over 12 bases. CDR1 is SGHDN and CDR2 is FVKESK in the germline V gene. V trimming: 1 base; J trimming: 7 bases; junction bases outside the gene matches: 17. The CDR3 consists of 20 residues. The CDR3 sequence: CASSQVGARFLAGGPNEQFF. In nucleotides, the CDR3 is TGTGCCAGCAGCCAAGTGGGGGCCAGGTTCCTAGCGGGAGGGCCGAATGAGCAGTTCTTC. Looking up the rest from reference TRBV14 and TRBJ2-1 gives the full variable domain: EAGVTQFPSHSVIEKGQTVTLRCDPISGHDNLYWYRRVMGKEIKFLLHFVKESKQDESGMPNNRFLAERTGGTYSTLKVQPAELEDSGVYFCASSQVGARFLAGGPNEQFFGPGTRLTVL.

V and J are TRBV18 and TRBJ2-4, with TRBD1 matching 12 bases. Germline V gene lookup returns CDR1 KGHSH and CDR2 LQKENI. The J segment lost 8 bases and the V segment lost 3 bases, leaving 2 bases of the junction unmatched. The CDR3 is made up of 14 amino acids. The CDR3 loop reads CASSPGQGADIQYF. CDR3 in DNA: TGTGCCAGCTCACCGGGACAGGGGGCTGACATTCAGTACTTC.

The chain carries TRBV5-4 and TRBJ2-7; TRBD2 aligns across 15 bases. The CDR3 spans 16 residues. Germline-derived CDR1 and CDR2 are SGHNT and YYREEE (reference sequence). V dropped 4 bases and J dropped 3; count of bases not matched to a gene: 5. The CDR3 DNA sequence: TGTGCCAGCAGCCAAGGGACTAGCGGGAGGCTCTACGAGCAGTACTTC. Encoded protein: CASSQGTSGRLYEQYF.

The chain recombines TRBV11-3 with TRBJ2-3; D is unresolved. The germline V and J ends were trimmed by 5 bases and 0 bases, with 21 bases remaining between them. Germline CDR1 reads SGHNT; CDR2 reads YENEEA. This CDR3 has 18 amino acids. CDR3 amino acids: CASSLTIRFGPSTDTQYF. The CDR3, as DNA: TGTGCCAGCAGCCTTACGATTCGATTTGGCCCTAGCACAGATACGCAGTATTTT.

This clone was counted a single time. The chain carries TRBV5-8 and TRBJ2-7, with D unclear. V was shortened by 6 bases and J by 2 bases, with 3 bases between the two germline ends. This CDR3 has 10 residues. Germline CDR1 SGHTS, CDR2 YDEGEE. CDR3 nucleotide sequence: TGTGCCAGCATGGCCTACGAGCAGTACTTC. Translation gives CASMAYEQYF. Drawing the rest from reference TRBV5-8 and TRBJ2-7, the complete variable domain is EAGVTQSPTHLIKTRGQQATLRCSPISGHTSVYWYQQALGLGLQFLLWYDEGEERNRGNFPPRFSGRQFPNYSSELNVNALELEDSALYLCASMAYEQYFGPGTRLTVT.

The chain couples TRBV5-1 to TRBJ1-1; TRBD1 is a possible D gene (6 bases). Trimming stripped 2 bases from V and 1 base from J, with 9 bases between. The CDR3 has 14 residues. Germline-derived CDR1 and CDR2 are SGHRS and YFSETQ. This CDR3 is CASSFGGRNTEAFF. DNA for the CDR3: TGCGCCAGCAGCTTCGGGGGGCGGAACACTGAAGCTTTCTTT.

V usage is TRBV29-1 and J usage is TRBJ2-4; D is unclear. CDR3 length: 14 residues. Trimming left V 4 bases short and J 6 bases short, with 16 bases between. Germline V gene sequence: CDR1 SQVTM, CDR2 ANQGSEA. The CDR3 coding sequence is TGCAGCGTTGTCCTTGGCGCGGTCGGAAACATTCAGTACTTC. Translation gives CSVVLGAVGNIQYF. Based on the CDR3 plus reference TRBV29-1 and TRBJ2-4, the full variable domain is SAVISQKPSRDICQRGTSLTIQCQVDSQVTMMFWYRQQPGQSLTLIATANQGSEATYESGFVIDKFPISRPNLTFSTLTVSNMSPEDSSIYLCSVVLGAVGNIQYFGAGTRLSVL.